This passage covers 11 T cell receptor beta chains from one sample sequenced in a study of shared clonotypes between healthy human individuals. Assay: immunoSEQ multiplex PCR; the TCRdb copy retains only in-frame clones and omits some. The sample holds 1,500,000 or so clones, 96% seen once. The sample comprised naive CD4+ T cells sorted from blood. The subset: CD45RA+ positively selected. Receptors were obtained from a man aged 30-40 years in good health.

The chain carries TRBV27 and TRBJ2-6, with D maybe TRBD1 (6 bases). The CDR3 is 19 residues long. CDR1 and CDR2 from the germline V gene are MNHEY and SMNVEV (reference sequence). V shed 3 bases and J shed 0 bases, with 18 bases lying between them. The CDR3 DNA is TGTGCCAGCAGTTTTGAGGGAACAGGGTCCCTCTCTGGGGCCAACGTCCTGACTTTC. This encodes CASSFEGTGSLSGANVLTF.

This sequence joins TRBV13 and TRBJ2-5; 9 nucleotides line up with TRBD2. The J segment lost 5 bases and the V segment lost 1 base, leaving 14 bases of the junction unmatched. From germline, CDR1 is PRHDT and CDR2 FYEKMQ (reference sequence). The CDR3 is 18 residues long. The CDR3 region is CASSLEETSGSRGETQYF. In DNA, the CDR3 is TGTGCCAGCAGCTTAGAGGAGACTAGCGGCTCCCGAGGGGAGACCCAGTACTTC.

The chain couples TRBV9 to TRBJ2-2; D possibly corresponds to TRBD2 (6 bases). The CDR3 extends over 16 amino acids. Germline CDR1 is SGDLS and CDR2 is YYNGEE. The V gene lost 1 base and the J gene lost 4 bases, with 14 bases spanning the gap. The CDR3 DNA reads TGTGCCAGCAGCGTACGGATCGGGAGTGGCACCGGGGAGCTGTTTTTT. Translated, it gives CASSVRIGSGTGELFF.

The J gene is TRBJ2-2, the V gene TRBV7-2; D is perhaps TRBD2 (6 bases). V shed 5 bases and J shed 13 bases, with 29 bases lying between them. The CDR3 extends over 17 amino acids. Germline CDR1 SGHTA, CDR2 FQGNSA. The CDR3 sequence: CASSLRGGLLAPGGLFF. The CDR3, as DNA: TGTGCCAGCAGCCTGAGGGGAGGACTTCTCGCCCCGGGTGGGCTGTTTTTT.

The V and J genes are TRBV5-1 and TRBJ2-6; TRBD1 agrees at 9 bases. Germline V gene lookup returns CDR1 SGHRS and CDR2 YFSETQ. This CDR3 region has 19 residues. V lost 0 bases and J lost 0; bases outside the gene matches: 7. The CDR3 coding sequence is TGCGCCAGCAGCTTGGATATTCTGGACAGGGGCTCTGGGGCCAACGTCCTGACTTTC. Protein: CASSLDILDRGSGANVLTF.

This CDR3 reads CATSRDLGPLETQYF. CDR3 bases: TGTGCCACCAGCAGAGATCTCGGGCCCTTAGAGACCCAGTACTTC. The rearrangement uses TRBV15 and TRBJ2-5; D not certain. CDR1 is LNHNV and CDR2 is YYDKDF in the germline V gene (reference sequence). This CDR3 has 15 amino acids. V was cut by 0 bases and J by 4 bases, with 12 bases left in between.

As concerns this clone: This sample includes further DNA sequences coding for the same CDR3. The V call is TRBV6-1, the J call TRBJ2-1; D may be TRBD2 (5 bases). This CDR3 has 12 residues. Germline CDR1 and CDR2: MNHNS and SASEGT. V was pared by 8 bases and J by 3 bases, with 8 bases between. DNA for the CDR3: TGTGCCAGCTCGGGGAGCTACAATGAGCAGTTCTTC. Its protein product is CASSGSYNEQFF.

This chain connects TRBV7-2 to TRBJ2-1; D is unresolved. Germline V lookup: CDR1 SGHTA, CDR2 FQGNSA. The CDR3 spans 13 residues. The ends were cut back, 0 bases at V and 9 bases at J, with 9 bases in the middle. CDR3 nucleotide sequence: TGTGCCAGCAGCTTAGCGCATCTATCTGAGCAGTTCTTC. It translates to CASSLAHLSEQFF.

The chain joins TRBV5-1 to TRBJ2-2; 11 bases agree with TRBD2. V lost 3 bases to trimming and J lost 4 bases; unmatched junction nucleotides: 8. CDR3 length: 17 residues. Germline assignment: CDR1 SGHRS and CDR2 YFSETQ. The CDR3 sequence is CASSSTSGSSATGELFF. CDR3 sequence (DNA): TGCGCCAGCAGCTCCACTAGCGGGAGTTCCGCCACCGGGGAGCTGTTTTTT.

This sequence joins TRBV27 and TRBJ1-2; tentative D call: TRBD1 (6 bases). From germline, CDR1 is MNHEY and CDR2 SMNVEV (reference sequence). The CDR3 sequence is 14 residues long. Trimming shortened V by 2 bases and J by 4 bases, and 11 bases separated the two germline ends. The CDR3 is CASSLLARGYGYTF. CDR3 sequence (DNA): TGTGCCAGCAGTTTACTTGCCAGGGGCTATGGCTACACCTTC.

A note on this clone: The sample has other DNA sequences that encode this CDR3 too. This chain joins TRBV2 and TRBJ1-2; D unclear. CDR1 and CDR2 (germline): SNHLY, FYNNEI. V lost 0 bases, J lost 0 bases, and 2 bases lay in between. This CDR3 has 13 amino acids. CDR3 bases: TGTGCCAGCAGTGAAGCTCCTAACTATGGCTACACCTTC. Its protein product is CASSEAPNYGYTF. Filled out from reference TRBV2 and TRBJ1-2, the complete variable domain reads EPEVTQTPSHQVTQMGQEVILRCVPISNHLYFYWYRQILGQKVEFLVSFYNNEISEKSEIFDDQFSVERPDGSNFTLKIRSTKLEDSAMYFCASSEAPNYGYTFGSGTRLTVV.